This T cell receptor beta chain was documented in a study of Tregs in tolerant kidney transplant recipients. TCRdb's table, derived via immunoSEQ multiplex PCR, lists solely in-frame clones and lacks some. Of 50,000 to 75,000 clones listed, around 98% are singletons. The sequence came from a human donor who received a combined kidney and bone marrow transplant. The sample was Tregs from blood, taken before the transplant.

The DNA of the CDR3 is TGTGCCAGCTCACCTTTTCAGGGGGAGACTGAAGCTTTCTTT. Its protein is CASSPFQGETEAFF. V gene TRBV18 combines with J gene TRBJ1-1; 7 positions match TRBD1. The trim removed 3 bases at V and 5 bases at J, leaving 6 bases unmatched. CDR1 and CDR2 (germline): KGHSH, LQKENI. CDR3 length: 14 amino acids. The full variable domain, completed using reference TRBV18 and TRBJ1-1, is NAGVMQNPRHLVRRRGQEARLRCSPMKGHSHVYWYRQLPEEGLKFMVYLQKENIIDESGMPKERFSAEFPKEGPSILRIQQVVRGDSAAYFCASSPFQGETEAFFGQGTRLTVV.